The 13 T cell receptor beta chains below all came from one sample that was sequenced in a study of PD-1 blockade in classical Hodgkin lymphoma. The assay was immunoSEQ multiplex PCR, and TCRdb's table has in-frame clones only and misses some. The table has some 23,000 clones, 60% to 85% seen once; the top ten hold approximately 8%. Autologous stem cell transplantation was followed by relapse in every patient, and brentuximab vedotin exposure varied. The specimen was peripheral blood mononuclear cells (PBMCs), collected before the second cycle of nivolumab. The origin of the receptors is a human donor with classical Hodgkin lymphoma.

The rearrangement uses TRBV9 and TRBJ2-5; D unresolved. There are 16 residues in the CDR3. V was pared by 0 bases and J by 2 bases, with 14 bases between. Germline V gene lookup returns CDR1 SGDLS and CDR2 YYNGEE. In DNA form, the CDR3 reads TGTGCCAGCAGCGTAGAGCAGGCACTCCCGCAAGAGACCCAGTACTTC. Translated: CASSVEQALPQETQYF.

In this sample, this clone turned up once. V is TRBV6-1 and J is TRBJ2-7; D is unresolved. Trimming removed 5 bases from V and 2 bases from J, with 10 bases in between. The CDR3 consists of 13 residues. CDR1 is MNHNS and CDR2 is SASEGT in the germline V gene. The CDR3 sequence: CASSLVHPYEQYF. CDR3 DNA: TGTGCCAGCAGTCTCGTACACCCCTACGAGCAGTACTTC.

The rearrangement joins TRBV6-1 to TRBJ2-1; 14 positions agree with TRBD2. CDR1 and CDR2 (germline): MNHNS, SASEGT. The CDR3 has 19 amino acids. The J segment lost 4 bases and the V segment lost 4 bases, leaving 12 bases of the junction unmatched. CDR3 residues: CASSGWTSGRHERYNEQFF. CDR3 bases: TGTGCCAGCAGTGGATGGACTAGCGGGAGGCATGAACGTTACAATGAGCAGTTCTTC.

This clone was counted once. The rearrangement joins TRBV7-9 to TRBJ1-3; the D is unclear. V lost 3 bases, J lost 3 bases, and 9 bases lay in between. The CDR3 runs to 14 residues. From germline, CDR1 is SEHNR and CDR2 FQNEAQ (reference sequence). The CDR3, as DNA: TGTGCCAGCAGCTTCGGCGCGTATGGAAACACCATATATTTT. It yields the protein CASSFGAYGNTIYF.

The chain uses TRBV6-5 and TRBJ1-4; D is ambiguous. Germline CDR1 is MNHEY and CDR2 is SVGAGI. CDR3 size: 14 residues. V gave up 3 bases and J gave up 6 bases, with 11 bases separating them. The CDR3 DNA reads TGTGCCAGCAGTTATGGGGTTGACGATGAAAAACTGTTTTTT. Residues: CASSYGVDDEKLFF.

This chain links TRBV18 with TRBJ2-3, with 8 bases fitting TRBD1. V was clipped by 3 bases and J by 6 bases; unmatched bases: 5. Germline loops: CDR1 KGHSH, CDR2 LQKENI. The CDR3 consists of 14 residues. The CDR3 spells CASSPLRGPDTQYF. The CDR3 nucleotides are TGTGCCAGCTCACCTCTCAGGGGGCCGGATACGCAGTATTTT.

The V and J genes are TRBV2 and TRBJ2-5; possible D gene TRBD2, 6 bases. The CDR3 runs to 13 residues. Trimming shortened V by 6 bases and J by 0 bases, and 8 bases separated the two germline ends. The germline CDR1 and CDR2 sequences are SNHLY and FYNNEI. The CDR3 DNA is TGTGCCAGCAGCGGGGGAAACCAAGAGACCCAGTACTTC. Translated, it gives CASSGGNQETQYF.

This chain uses TRBV28 with TRBJ1-4; D not resolved. Per germline, CDR1 MDHEN and CDR2 SYDVKM. This CDR3 is 16 amino acids long. Trimming removed 6 bases at V and 0 bases at J, with 14 bases between. The CDR3 reads CASSSWQDATNEKLFF. The DNA for the CDR3 is TGTGCCAGCAGCTCCTGGCAGGATGCAACTAATGAAAAACTGTTTTTT.

This sequence joins TRBV7-9 and TRBJ2-1, with D uncertain. Trimming cost V 4 bases and J 10 bases, with 14 bases left between them. Germline CDR1 SEHNR, CDR2 FQNEAQ (reference sequence). This CDR3 has 13 residues. CDR3 amino acids: CASSSLISAEQFF. CDR3 nucleotide sequence: TGTGCCAGCAGCTCTTTAATATCCGCCGAGCAGTTCTTC.

The chain uses TRBV6-5 and TRBJ2-3; D may be TRBD1 or TRBD2 (6 bases each). Trimming removed 6 bases at V and 4 bases at J, with 17 bases between. Germline V gene lookup returns CDR1 MNHEY and CDR2 SVGAGI. The CDR3 runs to 15 residues. CDR3 in amino acids: CASSLRSRGPDTQYF. The CDR3 DNA reads TGTGCCAGCAGCCTCAGGAGTCGGGGGCCAGATACGCAGTATTTT.

V gene TRBV4-3 combines with J gene TRBJ1-1, with 7 nucleotides matching TRBD1. CDR1 and CDR2 from the germline V gene are LGHNA and YSLEER. V shed 4 bases and J 5 bases; nucleotides not matched to a gene: 10. The CDR3 runs to 15 residues. The CDR3, as DNA: TGCGCCAGCAGCCCTTGGACAGGAAAAAGGACTGAAGCTTTCTTT. This codes for CASSPWTGKRTEAFF.

This chain uses TRBV7-9 with TRBJ1-1; D is perhaps TRBD1 (6 bases). Germline V gene sequence: CDR1 SEHNR, CDR2 FQNEAQ (reference sequence). The CDR3 spans 13 residues. V lost 6 bases, J lost 2 bases, and 10 bases lay in between. The CDR3 DNA reads TGTGCCAGCAGGGCGGACAGTAACACTGAAGCTTTCTTT. Protein product: CASRADSNTEAFF.

This chain links TRBV28 with TRBJ1-1, with D hard to call. There are 13 residues in the CDR3. CDR1 is MDHEN and CDR2 is SYDVKM in the germline V gene. The V end was cut by 2 bases, the J end by 1 base, with 5 bases between. CDR3 sequence reads: CASSLTGNTEAFF. CDR3 coding DNA: TGTGCCAGCAGTTTAACGGGGAACACTGAAGCTTTCTTT.